This T cell receptor beta chain originates from a study of CD8 T cells in ankylosing spondylitis. This clonotype was counted at least ten times. Its specificity is not known. Molecular-barcoded quantitative 5'-RACE produced these TCR beta libraries. TCRdb processed the 5' RACE reads anew with MiXCR; each CDR3 protein has one entry. This table holds some 400,000 distinct CDR3 sequences, 20% to 25% found once. The CDR3 has 13 amino acids. Per the germline V gene, CDR1 is SGHRS and CDR2 is YFSETQ. Trimming shortened V by 2 bases and J by 4 bases, and 10 bases separated the two germline ends. Study-level results: The authors reported significant enrichment of disease-linked clones in matched ankylosing spondylitis synovial fluid. About 8 highly homologous variants made up a TCR beta motif, and this motif appeared characteristic of ankylosing spondylitis blood. Some motif variants had been reported before (in reactive arthritis synovial fluid and blood).

The TCR was taken from a male donor with ankylosing spondylitis. The sample taken for sequencing was blood, either unsorted or a sorted T cell fraction (not recorded which). V usage is TRBV5-1 and J usage is TRBJ2-7, with D hard to call. For the CDR3, the DNA is TGCGCCAGCAGCTTACCAGGTCTTTACGAGCAGTACTTC. It translates to CASSLPGLYEQYF.